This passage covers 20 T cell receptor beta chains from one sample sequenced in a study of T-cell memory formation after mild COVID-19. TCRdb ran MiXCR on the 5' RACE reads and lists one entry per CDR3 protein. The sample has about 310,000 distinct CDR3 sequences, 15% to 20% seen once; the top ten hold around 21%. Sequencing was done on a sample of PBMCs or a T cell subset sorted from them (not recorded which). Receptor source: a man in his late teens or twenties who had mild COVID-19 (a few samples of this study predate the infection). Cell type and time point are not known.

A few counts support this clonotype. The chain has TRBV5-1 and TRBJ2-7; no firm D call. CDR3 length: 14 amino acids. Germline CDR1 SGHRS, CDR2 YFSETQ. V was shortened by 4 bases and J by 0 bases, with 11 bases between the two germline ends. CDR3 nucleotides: TGCGCCAGCAGCGATACAGCTAGCTCCTACGAGCAGTACTTC. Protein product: CASSDTASSYEQYF.

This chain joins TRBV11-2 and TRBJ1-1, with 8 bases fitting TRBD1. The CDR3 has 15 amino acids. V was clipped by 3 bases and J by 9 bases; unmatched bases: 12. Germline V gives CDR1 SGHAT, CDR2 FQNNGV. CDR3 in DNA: TGTGCCAGCAGCTTCGCCGCTGGACAGGGAGGTCAAGCTTTCTTT. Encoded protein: CASSFAAGQGGQAFF.

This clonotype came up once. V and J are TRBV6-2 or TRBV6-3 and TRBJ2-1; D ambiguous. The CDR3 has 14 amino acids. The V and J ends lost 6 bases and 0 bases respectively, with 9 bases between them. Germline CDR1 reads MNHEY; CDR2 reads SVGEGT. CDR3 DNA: TGTGCCAGCAGGCGGACCATCTCCTACAATGAGCAGTTCTTC. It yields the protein CASRRTISYNEQFF.

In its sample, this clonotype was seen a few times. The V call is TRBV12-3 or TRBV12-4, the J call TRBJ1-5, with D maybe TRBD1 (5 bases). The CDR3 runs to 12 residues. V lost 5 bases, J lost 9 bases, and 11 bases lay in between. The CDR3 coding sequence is TGTGCCAGCAGTCCCACCGGGGGGCCCCAGCATTTT. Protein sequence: CASSPTGGPQHF.

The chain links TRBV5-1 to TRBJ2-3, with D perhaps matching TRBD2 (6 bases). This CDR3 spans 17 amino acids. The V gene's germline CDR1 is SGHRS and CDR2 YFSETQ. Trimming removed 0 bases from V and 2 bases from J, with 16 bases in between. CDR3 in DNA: TGCGCCAGCAGCTTGGAGTTCTATGGAGGGGCCACAGATACGCAGTATTTT. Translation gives CASSLEFYGGATDTQYF.

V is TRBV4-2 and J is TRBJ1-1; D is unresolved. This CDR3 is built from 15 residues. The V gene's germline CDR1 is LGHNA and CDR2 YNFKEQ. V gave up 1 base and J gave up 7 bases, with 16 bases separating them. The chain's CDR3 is CASSQGMRGVDEAFF. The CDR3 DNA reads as TGTGCCAGCAGCCAAGGTATGCGGGGTGTAGATGAAGCTTTCTTT.

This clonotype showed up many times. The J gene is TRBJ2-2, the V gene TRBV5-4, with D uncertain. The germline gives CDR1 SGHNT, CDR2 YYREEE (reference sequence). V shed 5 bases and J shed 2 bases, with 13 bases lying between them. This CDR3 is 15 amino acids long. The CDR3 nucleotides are TGTGCCAGCAGTACCCCAGTAGTCAACACCGGGGAGCTGTTTTTT. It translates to CASSTPVVNTGELFF.

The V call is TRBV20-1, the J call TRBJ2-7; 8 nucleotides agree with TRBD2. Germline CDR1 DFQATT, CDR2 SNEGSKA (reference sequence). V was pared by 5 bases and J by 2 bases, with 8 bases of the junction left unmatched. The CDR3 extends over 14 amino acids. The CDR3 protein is CSAPLAGQPYEQYF. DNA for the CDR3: TGCAGTGCTCCCCTAGCGGGCCAACCCTACGAGCAGTACTTC.

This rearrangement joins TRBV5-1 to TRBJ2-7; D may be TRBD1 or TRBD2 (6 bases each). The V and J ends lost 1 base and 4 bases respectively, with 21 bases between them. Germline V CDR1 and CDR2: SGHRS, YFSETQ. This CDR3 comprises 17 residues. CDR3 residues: CASSLTSGAVRFYEQYF. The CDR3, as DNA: TGCGCCAGCAGCTTGACCTCGGGGGCGGTACGTTTTTACGAGCAGTACTTC.

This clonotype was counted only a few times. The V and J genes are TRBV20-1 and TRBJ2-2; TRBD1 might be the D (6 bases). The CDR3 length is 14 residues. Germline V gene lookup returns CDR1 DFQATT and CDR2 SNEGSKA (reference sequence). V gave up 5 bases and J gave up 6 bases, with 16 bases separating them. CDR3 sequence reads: CSALSRGFAGELFF. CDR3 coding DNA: TGCAGTGCTTTATCCAGGGGATTTGCCGGGGAGCTGTTTTTT.

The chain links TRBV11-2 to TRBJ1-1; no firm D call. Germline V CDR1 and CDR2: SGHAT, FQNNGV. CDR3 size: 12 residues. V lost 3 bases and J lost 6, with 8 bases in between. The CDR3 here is CASSFPGAEAFF. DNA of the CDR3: TGTGCCAGCAGCTTCCCGGGAGCTGAAGCTTTCTTT. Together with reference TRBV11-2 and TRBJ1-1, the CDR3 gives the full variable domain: EAGVAQSPRYKIIEKRQSVAFWCNPISGHATLYWYQQILGQGPKLLIQFQNNGVVDDSQLPKDRFSAERLKGVDSTLKIQPAKLEDSAVYLCASSFPGAEAFFGQGTRLTVV.

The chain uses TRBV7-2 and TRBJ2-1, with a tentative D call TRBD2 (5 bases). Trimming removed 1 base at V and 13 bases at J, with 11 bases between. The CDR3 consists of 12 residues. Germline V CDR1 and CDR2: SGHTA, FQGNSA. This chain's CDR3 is CASSLEYGIQFF. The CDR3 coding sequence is TGTGCCAGCAGCTTAGAGTACGGGATTCAGTTCTTC.

CDR3 DNA: TGTGCCAGCACCACCAGGGTCCGCTCCTACGAGCAGTACGTC. Protein: CASTTRVRSYEQYV. The rearrangement uses TRBV9 and TRBJ2-7; weak D call: TRBD1 (5 bases). CDR3 length: 14 residues. Germline CDR1 SGDLS, CDR2 YYNGEE. V lost 6 bases, J lost 0 bases, and 13 bases lay in between.

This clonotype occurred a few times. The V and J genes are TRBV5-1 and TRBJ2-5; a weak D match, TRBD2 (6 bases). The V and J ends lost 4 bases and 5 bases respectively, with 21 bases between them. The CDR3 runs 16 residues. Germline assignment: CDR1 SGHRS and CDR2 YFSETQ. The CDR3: CASSGGTSYTGETQYF. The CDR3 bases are TGCGCCAGCAGCGGGGGGACGTCGTATACGGGGGAGACCCAGTACTTC.

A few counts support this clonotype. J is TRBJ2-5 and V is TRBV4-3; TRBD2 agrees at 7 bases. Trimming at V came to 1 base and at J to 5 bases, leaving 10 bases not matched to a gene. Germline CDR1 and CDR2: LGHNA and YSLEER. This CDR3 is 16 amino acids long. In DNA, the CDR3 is TGCGCCAGCAGCCAAGGGTCCGGGACTAACTTGGAGACCCAGTACTTC. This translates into CASSQGSGTNLETQYF.

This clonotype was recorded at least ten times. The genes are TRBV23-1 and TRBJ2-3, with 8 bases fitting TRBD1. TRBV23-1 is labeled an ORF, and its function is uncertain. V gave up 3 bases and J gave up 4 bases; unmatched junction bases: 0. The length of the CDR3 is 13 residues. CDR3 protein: CASSQDRADTQYF. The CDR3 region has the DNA TGCGCCAGCAGTCAGGACAGGGCAGATACGCAGTATTTT.

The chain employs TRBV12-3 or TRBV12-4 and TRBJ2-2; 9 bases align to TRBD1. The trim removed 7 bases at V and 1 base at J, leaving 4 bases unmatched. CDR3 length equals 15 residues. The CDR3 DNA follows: TGTGCCAGCACACCGGGACAGGGGAACACCGGGGAGCTGTTTTTT. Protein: CASTPGQGNTGELFF.

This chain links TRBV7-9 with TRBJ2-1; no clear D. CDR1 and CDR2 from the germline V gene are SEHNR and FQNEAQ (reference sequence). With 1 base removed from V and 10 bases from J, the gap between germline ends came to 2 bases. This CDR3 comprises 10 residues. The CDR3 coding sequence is TGTGCCAGCAGCTTAGGGGAGCAGTTCTTC. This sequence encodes CASSLGEQFF.

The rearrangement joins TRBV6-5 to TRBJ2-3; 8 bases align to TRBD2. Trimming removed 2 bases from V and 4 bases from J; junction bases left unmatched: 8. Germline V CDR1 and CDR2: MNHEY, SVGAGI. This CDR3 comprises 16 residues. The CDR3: CASSYTGTSFADTQYF. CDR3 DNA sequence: TGTGCCAGCAGTTACACCGGGACTAGTTTTGCAGATACGCAGTATTTT.

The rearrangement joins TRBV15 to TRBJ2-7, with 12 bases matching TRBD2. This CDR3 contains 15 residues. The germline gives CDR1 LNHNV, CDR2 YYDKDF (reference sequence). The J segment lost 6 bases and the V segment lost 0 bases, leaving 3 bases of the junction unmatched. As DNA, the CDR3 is TGTGCCACCAGCAGAGAACTAGCGGGGGGTGGCGAGCAGTACTTC. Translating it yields CATSRELAGGGEQYF.